These T cell receptor beta chains were read from a single sample in a study of T-cell reconstitution after alpha-beta-depleted transplantation in children. From the PCR reads, TCRdb called clonotypes with MiXCR, one entry per CDR3 protein. The repertoire consists of around 300,000 distinct CDR3 sequences, with less than 9.5% occurring once and the leading ten covering 9.1%. This specimen was peripheral blood, taken 360 days after TCRalphabeta/CD19-depleted stem cell transplant. These receptors originate from a female patient younger than 10 who had a stem cell transplant for Fanconi anemia, so the T cells may come from the graft donor. The CDR3 runs from the conserved cysteine through the conserved F or W. A D gene is named only where the DNA matches it firmly. The size of a clone is reported for some rows only, either as once, few or many, or as a class for expanded clones.

length	size	V	D	J	DNA	CDR3
19	many	TRBV4-1	TRBD2	TRBJ2-7	TGCGCCAGCAGCCAAGGTACCGGGACTAGCGGGGGTTCCCCCTACGAGCAGTACTTC	CASSQGTGTSGGSPYEQYF
18	NA	TRBV11-3	NA	TRBJ1-5	TGTGCCAGCAGCTTACTGCCGGCACAGGGCGTGGGGGGTCAGCCCCAGCATTTT	CASSLLPAQGVGGQPQHF
14	few	TRBV18	NA	TRBJ1-5	TGTGCCAGCTCACCAGGGGCGGACAATCAGCCCCAGCATTTT	CASSPGADNQPQHF
15	many	TRBV6-5	NA	TRBJ1-1	TGTGCCAGCAGTTACTCGGCCGGATTGAACACTGAAGCTTTCTTT	CASSYSAGLNTEAFF
12	many	TRBV29-1	NA	TRBJ1-4	TGCAGCGCAACGCTGGGCATTGAAAAACTGTTTTTT	CSATLGIEKLFF
16	many	TRBV5-6	NA	TRBJ2-2	TGTGCCAGCAGCTTAGGGACTGTCCGATACACCGGGGAGCTGTTTTTT	CASSLGTVRYTGELFF
14	many	TRBV5-1	NA	TRBJ2-3	TGCGCCAGCAAGGGGGGCCTCGACACAGATACGCAGTATTTT	CASKGGLDTDTQYF
15	many	TRBV12-3/TRBV12-4	NA	TRBJ2-3	TGTGCCAGCAGTTTAATGGGCCATTACACAGATACGCAGTATTTT	CASSLMGHYTDTQYF
13	NA	TRBV20-1	TRBD1	TRBJ1-5	TGCAGTGCTAGAGTAGGGGGCGATCAGCCCCAGCATTTT	CSARVGGDQPQHF
17	NA	TRBV4-1	TRBD2	TRBJ2-1	TGCGCCAGCAGCCAAGGCCCGGGGGGGCACCCATACAATGAGCAGTTCTTC	CASSQGPGGHPYNEQFF
15	NA	TRBV19	TRBD1	TRBJ2-1	TGTGCCAGTAGTGATCAGGGGGTCCGGACTTATGAGCAGTTCTTC	CASSDQGVRTYEQFF
12	many	TRBV7-9	TRBD1	TRBJ2-7	TGTGCCAGCAGCTCACAGGGGAACGAGCAGTACTTC	CASSSQGNEQYF
16	many	TRBV5-1	TRBD2	TRBJ2-3	TGCGCCAGCAGCTTGGGAGTAGCGGGAGCAGCAGATACGCAGTATTTT	CASSLGVAGAADTQYF
15	many	TRBV10-3	NA	TRBJ1-3	TGTGCCATCAGCAACCTGGGAGGGGTAGGAAACACCATATATTTT	CAISNLGGVGNTIYF
15	few	TRBV7-8	TRBD2	TRBJ2-2	TGTGCCAGCAGCTGGCGGGGGGGGCACACCGGGGAGCTGTTTTTT	CASSWRGGHTGELFF
15	few	TRBV7-9	NA	TRBJ2-3	TGTGCCAGCAGCTTAAGGGGACCTATCACAGATACGCAGTATTTT	CASSLRGPITDTQYF
15	many	TRBV29-1	TRBD2	TRBJ2-7	TGCAGCGTGGTTGGACTAGCGGGGGGTTCCTACGAGCAGTACTTC	CSVVGLAGGSYEQYF
12	many	TRBV10-3	NA	TRBJ2-7	TGTGCCATCAGGGGGCAGTCCTACGAGCAGTACTTC	CAIRGQSYEQYF
13	many	TRBV20-1	NA	TRBJ2-7	TGCAGTGCTAGGACATATCCCTCCTACGAGCAGTACTTC	CSARTYPSYEQYF
14	NA	TRBV20-1	TRBD1	TRBJ2-5	TGCAGTGCGAACACAGGGGGCCCCCAAGAGACCCAGTACTTC	CSANTGGPQETQYF
12	many	TRBV20-1	NA	TRBJ2-3	TGCAGTGCTCCAGGGGCGGCAGATACGCAGTATTTT	CSAPGAADTQYF
13	NA	TRBV14	NA	TRBJ1-1	TGTGCCAGCAGCCAAGATTCGGACACTGAAGCTTTCTTT	CASSQDSDTEAFF
15	NA	TRBV18	TRBD1	TRBJ1-2	TGTGCCAGCTCACCCAGACAGGGAGACTTCTATGGCTACACCTTC	CASSPRQGDFYGYTF
16	NA	TRBV5-1	NA	TRBJ1-5	TGCGCCAGCAGCTTGGGGGGCGCCACCCCCAATCAGCCCCAGCATTTT	CASSLGGATPNQPQHF
15	many	TRBV5-1	NA	TRBJ2-3	TGCGCCAGCAGCTTGGAGCTCCCTAGCACAGATACGCAGTATTTT	CASSLELPSTDTQYF
17	NA	TRBV4-3	NA	TRBJ2-7	TGCGCCAGCAGCCAAGAGCAGGGAGGCCCTTTCAGCTACGAGCAGTACTTC	CASSQEQGGPFSYEQYF
13	many	TRBV20-1	TRBD1	TRBJ2-7	TGCAGTGCTAGGGGACAGGGGGTCGACGAGCAGTACTTC	CSARGQGVDEQYF
14	many	TRBV7-2	NA	TRBJ2-7	TGTGCCAGCAGCTATGACAGGAGCTCCTACGAGCAGTACTTC	CASSYDRSSYEQYF
16	NA	TRBV6-2/TRBV6-3	TRBD2	TRBJ2-2	TGTGCCAGCAGTTACTCCGGACTAGCGGTGGTCGGGGAGCTGTTTTTT	CASSYSGLAVVGELFF
17	few	TRBV7-8	NA	TRBJ1-4	TGTGCCAGCAGCATGCGGGATATACAGGGTGCTAATGAAAAACTGTTTTTT	CASSMRDIQGANEKLFF
15	many	TRBV9	NA	TRBJ2-7	TGTGCCAGCAGCGTAGGACAGGAGGGACTTTACGAGCAGTACTTC	CASSVGQEGLYEQYF
19	many	TRBV28	TRBD2	TRBJ2-7	TGTGCCAGCAGTTTAGCCCTAGGGCGGGAGGGCCCTAGCTCCTACGAGCAGTACTTC	CASSLALGREGPSSYEQYF
17	NA	TRBV6-5	NA	TRBJ1-1	TGTGCCAGCAGTTACTCGAGCGGCAGGGGTAGGGGCACTGAAGCTTTCTTT	CASSYSSGRGRGTEAFF
13	many	TRBV29-1	TRBD1	TRBJ1-2	TGCAGCGTTGGGCTGACAGGGGCGCACGGCTACACCTTC	CSVGLTGAHGYTF
11	many	TRBV7-3	NA	TRBJ2-1	TGTGCCAGCAGCTCAGGCCATGGGCAGTTCTTC	CASSSGHGQFF
17	many	TRBV12-3/TRBV12-4	TRBD2	TRBJ2-3	TGTGCCAGCAGCCGCTCGGAGCCGGGACTAGGGGCAGATACGCAGTATTTT	CASSRSEPGLGADTQYF
15	few	TRBV7-6	TRBD2	TRBJ2-5	TGTGCCAGCAGCACCGGAGCGGGATTGCGAGAGACCCAGTACTTC	CASSTGAGLRETQYF
16	many	TRBV5-1	NA	TRBJ2-5	TGCGCCAGCAGCTTGGACCCTCTTACCGGAGGGGAGACCCAGTACTTC	CASSLDPLTGGETQYF
14	many	TRBV11-2	NA	TRBJ1-6	TGTGCCAGCAGCTTAGCCTCGTATAATTCACCCCTCCACTTT	CASSLASYNSPLHF
15	many	TRBV7-9	TRBD2	TRBJ2-7	TGTGCCAGCAGCTTTTTTGCGGGGGGGGACTACGAGCAGTACTTC	CASSFFAGGDYEQYF
16	few	TRBV16	NA	TRBJ2-2	TGTGCCAGCAGCCAAGGATTAATAGTAAACACCGGGGAGCTGTTTTTT	CASSQGLIVNTGELFF
16	many	TRBV25-1	NA	TRBJ1-5	TGTGCCAGCAGTGAATTGACAGCAAAACGCAATCAGCCCCAGCATTTT	CASSELTAKRNQPQHF
17	few	TRBV6-5	TRBD1	TRBJ2-2	TGTGCCAGCAGCCGTCGGACAGGCCTAACGAACACCGGGGAGCTGTTTTTT	CASSRRTGLTNTGELFF
17	many	TRBV7-2	NA	TRBJ2-2	TGTGCCAGCAGCTTACTTGGCGCTAGTGCGAACACCGGGGAGCTGTTTTTT	CASSLLGASANTGELFF
13	few	TRBV20-1	NA	TRBJ2-5	TGCAGTCCGATACTAGCAGGGGTGGAGACCCAGTACTTC	CSPILAGVETQYF
14	many	TRBV4-1	NA	TRBJ2-1	TGCGCCAGCAGCCCTCAACAGGACCTCGATGAGCAGTTCTTC	CASSPQQDLDEQFF
15	many	TRBV28	NA	TRBJ1-5	TGTGCCAGCAGTTTCAAAGGGACATCTAATCAGGCCCAGCATTTT	CASSFKGTSNQAQHF
16	many	TRBV4-1	NA	TRBJ2-7	TGCGCCAGCAGCCTCCTAGCCTCAACTAGGACCTACGAGCAGTACTTC	CASSLLASTRTYEQYF
16	many	TRBV6-5	NA	TRBJ2-2	TGTGCCAGCAGTTACTCGGCGCGGGCGAACACCGGGGAGCTGTTTTTT	CASSYSARANTGELFF
13	many	TRBV3-1	NA	TRBJ2-7	TGTGCCAGCAGCCAAGGCGGCCTGTACGAGCAGTACTTC	CASSQGGLYEQYF
16	many	TRBV12-3/TRBV12-4	NA	TRBJ2-1	TGTGCCAGCCGTCTTTTGGGACCGCCGATTCTCAATGAGCAGTTCTTC	CASRLLGPPILNEQFF
15	many	TRBV5-1	TRBD1	TRBJ2-7	TGCGCCAGCAGCTTGGGGACAGGGGGCCAAGACGAGCAGTACTTC	CASSLGTGGQDEQYF